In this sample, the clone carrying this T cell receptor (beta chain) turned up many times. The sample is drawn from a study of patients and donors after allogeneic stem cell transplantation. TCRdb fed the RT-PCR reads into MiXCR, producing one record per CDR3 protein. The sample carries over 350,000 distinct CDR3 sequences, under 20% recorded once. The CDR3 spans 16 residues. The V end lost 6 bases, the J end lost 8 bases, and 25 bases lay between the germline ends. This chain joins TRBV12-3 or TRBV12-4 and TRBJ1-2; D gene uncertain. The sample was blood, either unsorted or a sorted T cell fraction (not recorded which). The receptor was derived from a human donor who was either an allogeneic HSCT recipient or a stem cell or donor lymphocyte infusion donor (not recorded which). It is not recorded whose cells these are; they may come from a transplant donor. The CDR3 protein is CASSRETDHRRNGYTF. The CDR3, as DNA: TGTGCCAGCAGCCGCGAAACAGATCACAGAAGGAACGGCTACACCTTC.